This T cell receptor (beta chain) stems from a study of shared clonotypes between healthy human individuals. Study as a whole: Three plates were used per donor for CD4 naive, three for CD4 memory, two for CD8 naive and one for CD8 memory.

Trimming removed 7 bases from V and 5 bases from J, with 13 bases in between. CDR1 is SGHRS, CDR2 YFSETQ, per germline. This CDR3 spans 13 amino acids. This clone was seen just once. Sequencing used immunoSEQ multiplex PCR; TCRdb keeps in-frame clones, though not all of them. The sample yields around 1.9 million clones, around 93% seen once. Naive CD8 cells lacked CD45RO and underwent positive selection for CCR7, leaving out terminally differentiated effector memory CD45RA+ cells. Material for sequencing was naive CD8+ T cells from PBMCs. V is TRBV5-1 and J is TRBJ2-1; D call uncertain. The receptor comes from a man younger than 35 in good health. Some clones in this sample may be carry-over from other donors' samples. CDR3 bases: TGCGCCAGCTCCCCACGGGTAAACAATGAGCAGTTCTTC. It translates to CASSPRVNNEQFF. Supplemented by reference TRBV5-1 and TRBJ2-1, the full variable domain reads KAGVTQTPRYLIKTRGQQVTLSCSPISGHRSVSWYQQTPGQGLQFLFEYFSETQRNKGNFPGRFSGRQFSNSRSEMNVSTLELGDSALYLCASSPRVNNEQFFGPGTRLTVL.